The rows below give T cell receptor beta chains drawn from one sample of a study of blood T cell repertoires in COVID-19. The protocol was immunoSEQ multiplex PCR, while the TCRdb copy is restricted to in-frame clones and leaves out a portion. The data contain 60,000 to 85,000 clones, 87% of them singletons. The specimen sequenced was peripheral blood. The receptors shown here come from an elderly woman with active or convalescent COVID-19. CDR3s include the opening cysteine and the closing phenylalanine or tryptophan. A D gene is named only where the DNA matches it firmly. Clone size is given for some rows only: seen once, a few or many times, or a class if the clone is expanded.

D gene	clone size	J gene	V gene	CDR3 protein	CDR3 DNA
NA	NA	TRBJ2-2	TRBV11-2	CASSIHRGNSNTGELFF	TGTGCCAGCAGCATCCATCGGGGAAACTCGAACACCGGGGAGCTGTTTTTT
TRBD2	NA	TRBJ2-3	TRBV10-3	CAISAGTSGGRTDTQYF	TGTGCCATCAGTGCCGGGACTAGCGGGGGGAGAACAGATACGCAGTATTTT
NA	NA	TRBJ1-2	TRBV6-6	CASSYRNEAGYTF	TGTGCCAGCAGTTACCGGAATGAGGCGGGCTACACCTTC
NA	NA	TRBJ1-1	TRBV11-1	CASSFGPLNTEAFF	TGTGCCAGCAGCTTCGGTCCTTTGAACACTGAAGCTTTCTTT
NA	NA	TRBJ1-2	TRBV18	CASSPEPTNYGYTF	TGTGCCAGCTCACCAGAGCCAACTAACTATGGCTACACCTTC
NA	NA	TRBJ1-1	TRBV15	CATSRERFGAFF	TGTGCCACCAGCAGAGAGAGGTTCGGAGCTTTCTTT
NA	once	TRBJ2-7	TRBV28	CASRPIRQVYEQYF	TGTGCCAGCAGACCAATAAGACAGGTATACGAGCAGTACTTC
TRBD1	NA	TRBJ1-4	TRBV28	CASSSPSTGEKGKLFF	TGTGCCAGCAGTTCACCCTCGACAGGGGAGAAAGGAAAACTGTTTTTT
TRBD2	NA	TRBJ2-1	TRBV6-6	CASSYRGDEQFF	TGTGCCAGCAGTTACCGGGGGGATGAGCAGTTCTTC
NA	NA	TRBJ2-5	TRBV7-9	CASSSYGGQETQYF	TGTGCCAGCAGCTCCTACGGGGGTCAAGAGACCCAGTACTTC
NA	NA	TRBJ1-5	TRBV6-5	CASTPGGSNQPQHF	TGTGCCAGCACCCCGGGAGGTAGCAATCAGCCCCAGCATTTT
NA	NA	TRBJ1-2	TRBV7-5	CARSLGGSCGYTF	TGTGCCAGAAGCTTGGGGGGGAGTTGTGGCTACACCTTC
TRBD1	NA	TRBJ1-4	TRBV7-9	CASSPGQAATNEKLFF	TGTGCCAGCAGCCCAGGACAGGCTGCGACTAATGAAAAACTGTTTTTT
NA	NA	TRBJ1-6	TRBV19	CASSSQRDYNSPLHF	TGTGCCAGTAGTTCCCAACGAGATTATAATTCACCCCTCCACTTT
TRBD1	NA	TRBJ2-7	TRBV6-5	CATSSIGDSAYEQYF	TGTGCCACCTCTTCAATCGGGGACAGCGCCTACGAGCAGTACTTC
NA	NA	TRBJ1-4	TRBV18	CASSPSRTNEKLFF	TGTGCCAGCTCCCCAAGCAGGACTAATGAAAAACTGTTTTTT
NA	few	TRBJ2-7	TRBV7-9	CASGVGGLGEQYF	TGTGCCAGCGGAGTAGGGGGTCTGGGCGAGCAGTACTTC
TRBD2	NA	TRBJ2-3	TRBV4-3	CASSQGAFSGGAGTDTQYF	TGCGCCAGCAGCCAAGGGGCATTTAGCGGGGGGGCAGGCACAGATACGCAGTATTTT
NA	many	TRBJ2-2	TRBV4-3	CASSQEAGSGELFF	TGCGCCAGCAGCCAAGAGGCAGGGTCTGGGGAGCTGTTTTTT
TRBD2	NA	TRBJ2-2	TRBV7-2	CASSLIAGANTGELFF	TGTGCCAGCAGCTTAATTGCGGGGGCGAACACCGGGGAGCTGTTTTTT
NA	NA	TRBJ1-1	TRBV6-1	CASSEKEMNTEAFF	TGTGCCAGCAGTGAAAAGGAGATGAACACTGAAGCTTTCTTT
NA	NA	TRBJ1-5	TRBV19	CASSPQGFDNQPQHF	TGTGCCAGTAGTCCACAGGGTTTTGACAATCAGCCCCAGCATTTT
NA	NA	TRBJ2-3	TRBV12-3/TRBV12-4	CASTRRRTDTQYF	TGTGCCAGCACCCGGAGGCGAACAGATACGCAGTATTTT
NA	NA	TRBJ1-3	TRBV5-1	CASSLGQSDGNTIYF	TGCGCCAGCAGCCTCGGACAGTCGGACGGAAACACCATATATTTT
NA	NA	TRBJ1-6	TRBV6-2/TRBV6-3	CASSWAGVASPLHF	TGTGCCAGCAGTTGGGCGGGGGTTGCTTCACCCCTCCACTTT
NA	NA	TRBJ1-4	TRBV16	CASSQITAGLGEKLFF	TGTGCCAGCAGCCAAATAACAGCGGGGCTTGGTGAAAAACTGTTTTTT
TRBD1	NA	TRBJ2-7	TRBV13	CASSWDRGRNEQYF	TGTGCCAGCAGCTGGGACAGGGGGCGTAACGAGCAGTACTTC
TRBD2	few	TRBJ2-3	TRBV27	CASTRTSRTDTQYF	TGTGCCAGCACTAGGACTAGCCGAACAGATACGCAGTATTTT